This entry lists 16 T cell receptor beta chains sequenced from one sample in a study of OX40 agonist ivuxolimab in advanced cancers. Libraries were prepared by immunoSEQ multiplex PCR; TCRdb keeps only in-frame clonotypes and omits some of them. The table has 80,000 to 100,000 clones, 90% to 95% seen once. This specimen was CD4+ or CD8+ T cells sorted from blood, taken in a trial of the OX40 agonist ivuxolimab. All receptors derive from an adult with an advanced solid tumor such as melanoma, head and neck, liver or kidney cancer.

The count of this clone is one. The chain combines TRBV7-9 with TRBJ2-5; maybe TRBD2 (5 bases). V was pared by 4 bases and J by 1 base, with 10 bases between. Germline CDR1 is SEHNR and CDR2 is FQNEAQ (reference sequence). The CDR3 is 14 residues long. Written as DNA, the CDR3 is TGTGCCAGCAGCTCCTTGACTATCCAAGAGACCCAGTACTTC. This codes for CASSSLTIQETQYF.

The chain recombines TRBV9 with TRBJ1-2; no clear D gene. Germline-derived CDR1 and CDR2 are SGDLS and YYNGEE. The CDR3 spans 12 residues. Trimming left V 6 bases short and J 1 base short, with 7 bases between. The CDR3, as DNA: TGTGCCAGCAATACCCTTAACTATGGCTACACCTTC. Translated: CASNTLNYGYTF.

V and J are TRBV11-2 and TRBJ1-4, with a possible D match to TRBD1 (6 bases). Germline assignment: CDR1 SGHAT and CDR2 FQNNGV. The CDR3 sequence is 15 residues long. V lost 5 bases, J lost 8 bases, and 18 bases lay in between. CDR3 in DNA: TGTGCCAGCAGCAGGGCCCCACAGGGCGGGGAAAAACTGTTTTTT. It is translated as CASSRAPQGGEKLFF.

This chain joins TRBV5-1 and TRBJ2-3; D ambiguous. Germline V lookup: CDR1 SGHRS, CDR2 YFSETQ. Trimming removed 1 base at V and 1 base at J, with 10 bases between. The CDR3 is 15 residues long. The CDR3 sequence is CASSLRRIGTDTQYF. In DNA, the CDR3 is TGCGCCAGCAGCTTGCGACGGATCGGCACAGATACGCAGTATTTT. Supplemented by reference TRBV5-1 and TRBJ2-3, the full variable domain reads KAGVTQTPRYLIKTRGQQVTLSCSPISGHRSVSWYQQTPGQGLQFLFEYFSETQRNKGNFPGRFSGRQFSNSRSEMNVSTLELGDSALYLCASSLRRIGTDTQYFGPGTRLTVL.

This clone came up once. The chain recombines TRBV2 with TRBJ2-1; 11 positions agree with TRBD2. The germline gives CDR1 SNHLY, CDR2 FYNNEI. V was pared by 6 bases and J by 7 bases, with 5 bases of the junction left unmatched. The CDR3 is 14 residues long. DNA for the CDR3: TGTGCCAGCAGGGGGCTAGCGGGGGGAAATGAGCAGTTCTTC. Translation: CASRGLAGGNEQFF.

The genes are TRBV5-1 and TRBJ1-2, with D hard to call. This CDR3 has 15 residues. CDR1 is SGHRS, CDR2 YFSETQ, per germline. V lost 4 bases and J 0 bases, leaving 13 bases between the germline ends. The CDR3 loop reads CASSPSEHPNYGYTF. CDR3 nucleotide sequence: TGCGCCAGCAGCCCCTCTGAGCACCCTAACTATGGCTACACCTTC.

This rearrangement joins TRBV19 to TRBJ1-6; D unresolved. CDR1 is LNHDA and CDR2 is SQIVND in the germline V gene (reference sequence). This CDR3 contains 17 residues. V lost 1 base, J lost 0 bases, and 10 bases lay in between. The CDR3 sequence: CASSIAAGSSYNSPLHF. The CDR3 DNA reads TGTGCCAGTAGTATAGCTGCGGGGAGCTCCTATAATTCACCCCTCCACTTT. Complete variable domain (other parts from reference TRBV19 and TRBJ1-6): DGGITQSPKYLFRKEGQNVTLSCEQNLNHDAMYWYRQDPGQGLRLIYYSQIVNDFQKGDIAEGYSVSREKKESFPLTVTSAQKNPTAFYLCASSIAAGSSYNSPLHFGNGTRLTVT.

The V call is TRBV6-1, the J call TRBJ1-3; 8 bases line up with TRBD1. This CDR3 has 13 residues. The germline V gene has CDR1 MNHNS and CDR2 SASEGT. With V trimmed by 8 bases and J by 4 bases, 4 bases remained unmatched. DNA for the CDR3: TGTGCCAGCGGACAGGGTGGAGGAAACACCATATATTTT. It specifies CASGQGGGNTIYF.

This clone is a singleton in its sample. Different DNA sequences within this sample yield the same CDR3. The chain employs TRBV6-6 and TRBJ1-1, with D uncertain. V was clipped by 2 bases and J by 2 bases, with 9 bases between them. Germline assignment: CDR1 MNHNY and CDR2 SVGAGI (reference sequence). CDR3 size: 14 residues. The DNA for the CDR3 is TGTGCCAGCAGTTACCCCGGGAGAAACACTGAAGCTTTCTTT. Protein product: CASSYPGRNTEAFF.

The count of this clone is one. The sample has other DNA sequences that encode this CDR3 too. The chain is built from TRBV5-4 and TRBJ2-3; D unclear. V shed 0 bases and J shed 0 bases, with 5 bases lying between them. In germline, CDR1 is SGHNT, CDR2 YYREEE (reference sequence). This CDR3 is 14 amino acids long. The CDR3 DNA sequence: TGTGCCAGCAGCTTGGGCGTCAGCACAGATACGCAGTATTTT. Its protein product is CASSLGVSTDTQYF.

This clone was detected only once. The genes are TRBV30 and TRBJ2-7, with D hard to call. Trimming removed 6 bases at V and 1 base at J, with 13 bases between. This CDR3 region has 13 residues. The V gene's germline CDR1 is GTSNPN and CDR2 SVGIG (reference sequence). The DNA of the CDR3 is TGTGCCTGCGTGGGTAGGAGATCCTACGAGCAGTACTTC. Its protein product is CACVGRRSYEQYF. The full variable domain, in which reference TRBV30 and TRBJ2-7 provide the parts outside the CDR3, is SQTIHQWPATLVQPVGSPLSLECTVEGTSNPNLYWYRQAAGRGLQLLFYSVGIGQISSEVPQNLSASRPQDRQFILSSKKLLLSDSGFYLCACVGRRSYEQYFGPGTRLTVT.

The V gene is TRBV27, the J gene TRBJ1-6; tentative D call: TRBD1 (5 bases). CDR3 length equals 20 residues. V was trimmed by 1 base and J by 5 bases, leaving 24 bases between them. CDR1 MNHEY and CDR2 SMNVEV come from the germline V gene (reference sequence). CDR3 DNA: TGTGCCAGCAGTTTATTTGGTACCCAGGGTCTGGGGAAGAATAATTCACCCCTCCACTTT. It specifies CASSLFGTQGLGKNNSPLHF.

The chain recombines TRBV5-4 with TRBJ2-1, with 13 bases lining up with TRBD2. V gave up 1 base and J gave up 6 bases; unmatched junction bases: 4. The CDR3 contains 16 residues. Germline CDR1 is SGHNT and CDR2 is YYREEE (reference sequence). The CDR3 DNA follows: TGTGCCAGCAGCTTGCCCGGACTAGCGGGAGCCAATGAGCAGTTCTTC. Translated, it gives CASSLPGLAGANEQFF.

V gene TRBV10-1 combines with J gene TRBJ1-3; unclear D gene. This CDR3 has 12 residues. The V gene lost 6 bases and the J gene lost 2 bases, with 5 bases spanning the gap. Germline assignment: CDR1 WNHNN and CDR2 SYGVQD (reference sequence). DNA for the CDR3: TGCGCCAGCAGGGACGCTGGAAACACCATATATTTT. Protein: CASRDAGNTIYF.

The V call is TRBV4-1, the J call TRBJ2-6, with TRBD1 identical over 8 bases. Germline-derived CDR1 and CDR2 are MGHRA and YSYEKL. The V and J ends lost 0 bases and 3 bases, in that order; junction bases with no gene match: 10. The CDR3 is made up of 19 amino acids. CDR3 protein: CASSQDQGQGASGANVLTF. In DNA form, the CDR3 reads TGCGCCAGCAGCCAAGATCAGGGGCAGGGGGCTAGTGGGGCCAACGTCCTGACTTTC.

The chain is built from TRBV19 and TRBJ2-7, with 8 bases that match TRBD1. V shed 1 base and J 3 bases; nucleotides not matched to a gene: 5. The CDR3 loop spans 15 amino acids. Germline CDR1 is LNHDA and CDR2 is SQIVND (reference sequence). This chain's CDR3 is CASSIGGQGFYEQYF. The DNA for the CDR3 is TGTGCCAGTAGTATAGGTGGACAGGGTTTCTACGAGCAGTACTTC.